The T cell receptor (beta chain) under discussion was sequenced for a study of blood T cell repertoires in COVID-19. Trimming removed 3 bases at V and 2 bases at J, with 9 bases between. The length of the CDR3 is 14 residues. CDR1 and CDR2 from the germline V gene are SGDLS and YYNGEE. A few counts support this clone. Only in-frame clones appear in the TCRdb table, and some are missing; sequencing was by immunoSEQ multiplex PCR. Seen here are about 20,000 clones, 80% to 85% observed once, and the top ten hold 22%. Material for sequencing was peripheral blood. The TCR originated in an elderly man with active or convalescent COVID-19. V usage is TRBV9 and J usage is TRBJ1-5; no clear D gene. CDR3 sequence: CASSGPGGNQPQHF. DNA for the CDR3: TGTGCCAGCAGCGGGCCCGGGGGCAATCAGCCCCAGCATTTT.